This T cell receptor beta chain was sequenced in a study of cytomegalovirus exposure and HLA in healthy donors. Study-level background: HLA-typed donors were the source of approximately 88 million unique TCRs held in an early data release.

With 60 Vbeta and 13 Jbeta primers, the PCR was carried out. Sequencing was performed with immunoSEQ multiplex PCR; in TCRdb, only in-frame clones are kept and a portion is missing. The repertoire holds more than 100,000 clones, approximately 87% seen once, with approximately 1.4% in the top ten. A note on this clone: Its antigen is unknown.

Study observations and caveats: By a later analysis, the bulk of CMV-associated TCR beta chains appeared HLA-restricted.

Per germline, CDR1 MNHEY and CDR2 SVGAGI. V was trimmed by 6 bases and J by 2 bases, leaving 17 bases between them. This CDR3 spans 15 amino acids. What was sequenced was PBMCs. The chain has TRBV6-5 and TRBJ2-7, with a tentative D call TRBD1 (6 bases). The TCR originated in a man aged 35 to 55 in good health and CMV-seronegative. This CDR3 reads CASRTDRTGTYEQYF. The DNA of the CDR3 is TGTGCCAGCAGGACCGACAGGACGGGTACCTACGAGCAGTACTTC.